This entry lists 21 T cell receptor beta chains sequenced from one sample in a study of OX40 agonist ivuxolimab in advanced cancers. The assay was immunoSEQ multiplex PCR, and TCRdb's table has in-frame clones only and misses some. The repertoire consists of some 60,000 clones, with around 86% occurring once and the leading ten covering around 1%. The sample in question was CD4+ or CD8+ T cells sorted from blood, obtained in a trial of the OX40 agonist ivuxolimab. These receptors originate from an adult with an advanced solid tumor such as melanoma, head and neck, liver or kidney cancer.

This clone was found a few times. The J gene is TRBJ2-7, the V gene TRBV19, with TRBD1 identical over 8 bases. This CDR3 contains 14 residues. Trimming cost V 7 bases and J 7 bases; bases outside gene matches: 12. The germline V gene has CDR1 LNHDA and CDR2 SQIVND (reference sequence). This chain's CDR3 is CASNNSSRDREQYF. The CDR3 DNA reads as TGTGCCAGTAATAACTCTTCCCGGGACAGGGAGCAGTACTTC.

The chain couples TRBV28 to TRBJ2-7; 13 positions match TRBD2. V lost 8 bases and J lost 5; bases outside the gene matches: 6. CDR3 length: 14 amino acids. CDR1 is MDHEN, CDR2 SYDVKM, per germline. This CDR3 is CASLTSGRAHEQYF. In DNA form, the CDR3 reads TGTGCCAGCCTTACTAGCGGGAGGGCCCACGAGCAGTACTTC.

The chain couples TRBV18 to TRBJ1-2; maybe TRBD1 (6 bases). This CDR3 contains 14 residues. Trimming removed 3 bases from V and 2 bases from J, with 10 bases in between. In germline, CDR1 is KGHSH, CDR2 LQKENI. Written as DNA, the CDR3 is TGTGCCAGCTCACCGGGCACAGGGAACTATGGCTACACCTTC. Translating it yields CASSPGTGNYGYTF. Complete variable domain (other parts from reference TRBV18 and TRBJ1-2): NAGVMQNPRHLVRRRGQEARLRCSPMKGHSHVYWYRQLPEEGLKFMVYLQKENIIDESGMPKERFSAEFPKEGPSILRIQQVVRGDSAAYFCASSPGTGNYGYTFGSGTRLTVV.

The chain links TRBV4-1 to TRBJ1-1; a weak D match, TRBD1 (5 bases). This CDR3 region has 13 residues. V shed 5 bases and J shed 3 bases, with 10 bases lying between them. CDR1 is MGHRA, CDR2 YSYEKL, per germline. This chain's CDR3 is CASSLGGDTEAFF. For the CDR3, the DNA is TGCGCCAGCAGCTTAGGAGGGGACACTGAAGCTTTCTTT.

The CDR3 sequence: CASFSRTGGEDTQYF. The CDR3 DNA is TGCGCCAGCTTCTCTCGGACAGGGGGAGAAGATACGCAGTATTTT. The chain joins TRBV10-1 to TRBJ2-3; 10 positions agree with TRBD1. This CDR3 spans 15 amino acids. Germline V CDR1 and CDR2: WNHNN, SYGVQD (reference sequence). Unmatched junction bases numbered 10, after V lost 8 bases and J lost 5 bases.

The gene calls are TRBV7-3 and TRBJ2-3; tentatively, D is TRBD2 (5 bases). Trimming took 0 bases from V and 3 from J, leaving 10 bases between them. The CDR3 is made up of 15 amino acids. Germline lookup yields CDR1 SGHTA and CDR2 FQGTGA. CDR3 DNA: TGTGCCAGCAGCTTAACTGCGGGCCAAACAGATACGCAGTATTTT. It specifies CASSLTAGQTDTQYF.

A few counts support this clone. The chain links TRBV2 to TRBJ1-1, with 7 positions matching TRBD1. Trimming cost V 0 bases and J 1 base; bases outside gene matches: 11. Per the germline V gene, CDR1 is SNHLY and CDR2 is FYNNEI. CDR3 length equals 18 residues. CDR3 loop: CASSEALQGDSWNTEAFF. The CDR3 DNA sequence: TGTGCCAGCAGTGAAGCGCTTCAGGGGGACAGCTGGAACACTGAAGCTTTCTTT.

The CDR3 spells CASSFRAGGYNEQFF. CDR3 nucleotide sequence: TGTGCCAGCAGCTTCAGGGCGGGGGGATACAATGAGCAGTTCTTC. The chain is built from TRBV7-2 and TRBJ2-1; TRBD2 matches 8 bases. Germline loops: CDR1 SGHTA, CDR2 FQGNSA. V shed 3 bases and J 4 bases; nucleotides not matched to a gene: 5. CDR3 length: 15 amino acids.

This clone appeared a few times. The V call is TRBV6-1, the J call TRBJ2-3, with a possible D match to TRBD1 (5 bases). CDR1 and CDR2 (germline): MNHNS, SASEGT. The CDR3 contains 14 residues. The V and J ends lost 4 bases and 2 bases respectively, with 10 bases between them. The CDR3 bases are TGTGCCAGCAGTGGACAGATCGCCACAGATACGCAGTATTTT. Protein: CASSGQIATDTQYF.

The V and J genes are TRBV7-9 and TRBJ2-1; 11 nucleotides match TRBD2. The CDR3 is 17 residues long. The germline gives CDR1 SEHNR, CDR2 FQNEAQ (reference sequence). The ends lost 5 bases at V and 6 bases at J; junction bases unmatched: 12. The CDR3 is CASSGITSGRGVNEQFF. The DNA of the CDR3 is TGTGCCAGCAGCGGAATAACTAGCGGGAGAGGGGTCAATGAGCAGTTCTTC.

CDR3 amino acids: CASSPVTSGRTNEQFF. DNA for the CDR3: TGTGCCAGCTCACCAGTCACTAGCGGGAGGACCAATGAGCAGTTCTTC. J is TRBJ2-1 and V is TRBV18; 12 nucleotides line up with TRBD2. J was trimmed by 6 bases and V by 2 bases; bases with no gene match: 5. CDR3 length equals 16 residues. CDR1 is KGHSH, CDR2 LQKENI, per germline.

The chain joins TRBV4-1 to TRBJ2-7, with D unresolved. This CDR3 region has 13 residues. The germline V gene encodes CDR1 MGHRA and CDR2 YSYEKL. Trimming pared 0 bases from V and 3 bases from J, leaving 6 bases between. This chain's CDR3 is CASSQDPFYEQYF. CDR3 bases: TGCGCCAGCAGCCAAGATCCCTTCTACGAGCAGTACTTC.

V gene TRBV2 combines with J gene TRBJ2-1; either TRBD1 or TRBD2 may supply D (5 bases each). The germline gives CDR1 SNHLY, CDR2 FYNNEI. Trimming shortened V by 8 bases and J by 10 bases, and 24 bases separated the two germline ends. This CDR3 spans 15 amino acids. CDR3 sequence (DNA): TGTGCCAGCCAAGGGGCCGGGACCCCCGATGGGGAGCAGTTCTTC. Its protein is CASQGAGTPDGEQFF.

The rearrangement links TRBV4-3 to TRBJ1-4; unclear D gene. The ends were cut back, 0 bases at V and 7 bases at J, with 12 bases in the middle. The germline gives CDR1 LGHNA, CDR2 YSLEER. The CDR3 contains 15 residues. The CDR3 coding sequence is TGCGCCAGCAGCCAAGATATGGGTTCGGGTGAAAAACTGTTTTTT. It yields the protein CASSQDMGSGEKLFF.

V usage is TRBV10-3 and J usage is TRBJ2-1, with TRBD2 matching over 11 bases. The V segment lost 3 bases and the J segment 0 bases; nucleotides outside the gene matches: 4. CDR1 is ENHRY, CDR2 SYGVKD, per germline. There are 17 residues in the CDR3. The CDR3 coding sequence is TGTGCCATCAGTGATCGGACTAGCGGGCACTCCTACAATGAGCAGTTCTTC. Amino acids: CAISDRTSGHSYNEQFF.

Only one count was recorded for this clone. CDR3 loop: CASSQALGELYEQYF. The DNA of the CDR3 is TGCGCCAGCAGCCAAGCCCTGGGGGAACTCTACGAGCAGTACTTC. The chain links TRBV4-1 to TRBJ2-7; TRBD1 or TRBD2 may be the D gene (5 bases each). This CDR3 is built from 15 residues. With 1 base removed from V and 3 bases from J, the gap between germline ends came to 13 bases. Germline V gene data show CDR1 as MGHRA and CDR2 as YSYEKL.

This chain connects TRBV4-3 to TRBJ2-1; D is unresolved. The length of the CDR3 is 12 residues. V lost 4 bases and J 10 bases, leaving 11 bases between the germline ends. The germline V gene has CDR1 LGHNA and CDR2 YSLEER. The CDR3 reads CASSPSPREQFF. CDR3 nucleotide sequence: TGCGCCAGCAGCCCGAGTCCACGGGAGCAGTTCTTC.

The chain joins TRBV4-3 to TRBJ2-1; D gene uncertain. Germline lookup yields CDR1 LGHNA and CDR2 YSLEER. The CDR3 sequence is 13 residues long. Trimming cost V 3 bases and J 2 bases, with 5 bases left between them. The CDR3 DNA sequence: TGCGCCAGCAGCCAGTTCACCTACAATGAGCAGTTCTTC. Its protein product is CASSQFTYNEQFF.

The V call is TRBV19, the J call TRBJ2-7; TRBD1 might be the D (5 bases). V was clipped by 7 bases and J by 7 bases, with 11 bases between them. CDR1 is LNHDA, CDR2 SQIVND, per germline (reference sequence). The CDR3 length is 11 residues. The CDR3 region is CASTQGGEQYF. The DNA for the CDR3 is TGTGCCAGTACGCAGGGTGGGGAGCAGTACTTC.

The rearrangement uses TRBV27 and TRBJ2-7; 10 positions match TRBD2. The CDR3 sequence is 14 residues long. The germline V gene has CDR1 MNHEY and CDR2 SMNVEV (reference sequence). V gave up 8 bases and J gave up 0 bases; unmatched junction bases: 4. CDR3 nucleotide sequence: TGTGCCAGCTCAACTAGCGGGAACTCCTACGAGCAGTACTTC. Its translation: CASSTSGNSYEQYF.

The chain links TRBV13 to TRBJ2-5; maybe TRBD2 (6 bases). The CDR3 sequence is 16 residues long. Trimming took off 1 base at V and 0 bases at J, with 12 bases between the two ends. Germline V gene lookup returns CDR1 PRHDT and CDR2 FYEKMQ (reference sequence). The CDR3 sequence: CASSLEGLAYQETQYF. CDR3 in DNA: TGTGCCAGCAGCTTAGAAGGTCTAGCGTACCAAGAGACCCAGTACTTC.